The next 2 T cell receptor beta chains were all read from a single sample in a study of T-cell reconstitution after alpha-beta-depleted transplantation in children. Construction of the TCRbeta library involved unique molecular identifiers. TCRdb passed the PCR reads through MiXCR, listing each CDR3 protein once. The repertoire holds roughly 300,000 distinct CDR3 sequences, with almost 10% as singletons. The material was PBMCs from the stem cell graft donor, obtained from the stem cell graft. The receptor set was obtained from a human donor who donated a stem cell graft to a child with SCID.

This clonotype was picked up a small number of times. The V gene is TRBV10-1, the J gene TRBJ2-7, with D hard to call. The germline gives CDR1 WNHNN, CDR2 SYGVQD (reference sequence). Trimming took off 2 bases at V and 3 bases at J, with 8 bases between the two ends. The CDR3 loop spans 13 amino acids. The CDR3 nucleotides read TGCGCCAGCAGTGAGGGTGTAGGCTACGAGCAGTACTTC. Translating it yields CASSEGVGYEQYF.

This clonotype was seen a few times. J is TRBJ2-5 and V is TRBV12-3 or TRBV12-4; TRBD2 agrees at 8 bases. The CDR3 runs to 15 residues. J gave up 5 bases and V 2 bases, and 7 bases lay outside the gene matches. CDR3 sequence reads: CASSLMGRGAETQYF. In DNA form, the CDR3 reads TGTGCCAGCAGTTTAATGGGGCGGGGGGCGGAGACCCAGTACTTC.